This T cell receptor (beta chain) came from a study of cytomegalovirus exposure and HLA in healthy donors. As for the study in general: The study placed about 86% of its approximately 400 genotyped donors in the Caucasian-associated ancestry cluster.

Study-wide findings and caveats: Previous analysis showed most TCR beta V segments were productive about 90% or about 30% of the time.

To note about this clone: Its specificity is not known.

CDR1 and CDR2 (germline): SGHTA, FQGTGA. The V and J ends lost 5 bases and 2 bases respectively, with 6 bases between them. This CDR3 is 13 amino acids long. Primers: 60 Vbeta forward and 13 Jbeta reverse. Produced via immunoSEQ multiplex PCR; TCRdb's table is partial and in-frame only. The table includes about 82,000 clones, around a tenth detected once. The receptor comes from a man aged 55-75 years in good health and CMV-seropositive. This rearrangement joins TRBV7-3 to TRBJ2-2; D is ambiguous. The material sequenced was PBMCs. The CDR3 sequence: CASSPQNTGELFF. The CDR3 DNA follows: TGTGCCAGCAGCCCACAAAACACCGGGGAGCTGTTTTTT.